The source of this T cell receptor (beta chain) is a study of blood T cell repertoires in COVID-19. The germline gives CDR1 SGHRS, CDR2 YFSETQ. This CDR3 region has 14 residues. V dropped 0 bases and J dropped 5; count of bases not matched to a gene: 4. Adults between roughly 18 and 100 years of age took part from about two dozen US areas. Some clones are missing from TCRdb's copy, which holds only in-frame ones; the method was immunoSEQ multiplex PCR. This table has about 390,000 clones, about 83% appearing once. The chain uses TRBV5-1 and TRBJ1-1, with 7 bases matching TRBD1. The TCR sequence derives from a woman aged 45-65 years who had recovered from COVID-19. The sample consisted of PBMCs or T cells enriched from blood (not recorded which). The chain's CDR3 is CASSLEQQGTEAFF. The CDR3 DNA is TGCGCCAGCAGCTTGGAACAACAGGGGACTGAAGCTTTCTTT.